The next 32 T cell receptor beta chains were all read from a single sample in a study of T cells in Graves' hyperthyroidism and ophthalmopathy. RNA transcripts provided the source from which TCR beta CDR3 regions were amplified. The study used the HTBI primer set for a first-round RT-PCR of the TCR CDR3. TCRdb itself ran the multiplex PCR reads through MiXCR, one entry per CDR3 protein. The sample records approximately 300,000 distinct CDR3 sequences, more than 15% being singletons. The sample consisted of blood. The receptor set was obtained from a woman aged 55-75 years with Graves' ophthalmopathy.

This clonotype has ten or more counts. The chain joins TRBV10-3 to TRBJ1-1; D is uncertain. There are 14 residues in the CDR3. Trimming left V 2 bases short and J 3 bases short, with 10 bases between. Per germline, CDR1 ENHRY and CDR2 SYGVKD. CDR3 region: CAISERAGDTEAFF. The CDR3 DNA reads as TGTGCCATCAGTGAGAGGGCGGGAGACACTGAAGCTTTCTTT.

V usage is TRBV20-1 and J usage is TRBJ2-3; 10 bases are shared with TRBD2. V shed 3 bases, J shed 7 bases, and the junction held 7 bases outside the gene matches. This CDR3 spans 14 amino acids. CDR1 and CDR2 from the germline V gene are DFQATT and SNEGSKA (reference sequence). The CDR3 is CSASLAGVRNTQYF. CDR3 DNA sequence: TGCAGTGCTAGCCTAGCGGGAGTGCGTAATACGCAGTATTTT.

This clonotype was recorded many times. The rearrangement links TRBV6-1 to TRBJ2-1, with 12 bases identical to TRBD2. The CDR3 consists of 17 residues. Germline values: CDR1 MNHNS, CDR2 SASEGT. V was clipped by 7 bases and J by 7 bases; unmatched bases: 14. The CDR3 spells CASTRTSGASKGNEQFF. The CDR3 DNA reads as TGTGCCAGCACACGGACTAGCGGGGCTTCAAAGGGGAATGAGCAGTTCTTC.

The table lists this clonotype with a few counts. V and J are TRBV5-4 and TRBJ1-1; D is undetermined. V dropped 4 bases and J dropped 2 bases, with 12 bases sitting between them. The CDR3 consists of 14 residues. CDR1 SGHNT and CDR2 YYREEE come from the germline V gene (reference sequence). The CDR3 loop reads CASSPHSENTEAFF. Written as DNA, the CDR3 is TGTGCCAGCAGCCCACACAGCGAAAACACTGAAGCTTTCTTT.

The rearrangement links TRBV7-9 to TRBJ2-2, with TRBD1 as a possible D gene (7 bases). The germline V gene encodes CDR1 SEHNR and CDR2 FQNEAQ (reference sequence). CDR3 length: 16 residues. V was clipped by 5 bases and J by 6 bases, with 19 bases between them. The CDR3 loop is CASSGLRGVGAGELFF. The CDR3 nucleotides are TGTGCCAGCAGCGGGCTCAGGGGGGTCGGCGCCGGGGAGCTGTTTTTT.

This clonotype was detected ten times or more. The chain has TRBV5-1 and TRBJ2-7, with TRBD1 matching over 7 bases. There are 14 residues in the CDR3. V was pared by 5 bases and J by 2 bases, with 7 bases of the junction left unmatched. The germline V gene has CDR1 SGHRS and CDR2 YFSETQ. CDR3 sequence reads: CASSIDRETYEQYF. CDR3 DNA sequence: TGCGCCAGCAGTATAGACAGGGAGACCTACGAGCAGTACTTC. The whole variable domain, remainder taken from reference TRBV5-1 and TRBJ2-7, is KAGVTQTPRYLIKTRGQQVTLSCSPISGHRSVSWYQQTPGQGLQFLFEYFSETQRNKGNFPGRFSGRQFSNSRSEMNVSTLELGDSALYLCASSIDRETYEQYFGPGTRLTVT.

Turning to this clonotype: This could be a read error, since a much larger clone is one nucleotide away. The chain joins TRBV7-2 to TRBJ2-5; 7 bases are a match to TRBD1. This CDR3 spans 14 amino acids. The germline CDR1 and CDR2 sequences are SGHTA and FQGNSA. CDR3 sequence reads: CASSRRDRQETRYF. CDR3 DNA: TGTGCCAGCAGCAGACGGGACAGACAAGAGACCCGGTACTTC.

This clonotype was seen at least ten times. As DNA, the CDR3 is TGTGCCAGCAGCCGCCGACTAGCGGGAGGTCAAGAGACCCAGTACTTC. Amino acid sequence: CASSRRLAGGQETQYF. The chain recombines TRBV7-7 with TRBJ2-5; 13 nucleotides match TRBD2. V dropped 5 bases and J dropped 2; count of bases not matched to a gene: 5. CDR1 and CDR2 from the germline V gene are SSHAT and FNYEAQ (reference sequence). There are 16 residues in the CDR3.

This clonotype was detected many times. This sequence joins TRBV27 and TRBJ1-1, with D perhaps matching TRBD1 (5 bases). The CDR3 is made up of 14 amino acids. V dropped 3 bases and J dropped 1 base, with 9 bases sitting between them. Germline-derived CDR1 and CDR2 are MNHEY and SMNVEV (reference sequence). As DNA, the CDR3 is TGTGCCAGCAGTTTCCGGGGGACGAACACTGAAGCTTTCTTT. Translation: CASSFRGTNTEAFF.

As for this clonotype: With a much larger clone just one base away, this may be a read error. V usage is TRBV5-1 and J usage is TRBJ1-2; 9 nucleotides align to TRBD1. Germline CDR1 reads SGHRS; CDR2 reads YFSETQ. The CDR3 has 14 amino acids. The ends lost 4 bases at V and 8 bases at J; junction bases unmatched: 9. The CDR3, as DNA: TGCGCCAGCAGCGCCGGACAGGGGATACAGGGCTACACCTTC. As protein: CASSAGQGIQGYTF.

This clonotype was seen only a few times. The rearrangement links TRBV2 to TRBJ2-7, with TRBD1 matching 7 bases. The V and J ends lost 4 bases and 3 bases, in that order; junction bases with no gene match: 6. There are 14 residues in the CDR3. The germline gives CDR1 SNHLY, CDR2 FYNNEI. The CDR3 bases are TGTGCCAGCAGTGCGGGACAGACTCGCTACGAGCAGTACTTC. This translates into CASSAGQTRYEQYF.

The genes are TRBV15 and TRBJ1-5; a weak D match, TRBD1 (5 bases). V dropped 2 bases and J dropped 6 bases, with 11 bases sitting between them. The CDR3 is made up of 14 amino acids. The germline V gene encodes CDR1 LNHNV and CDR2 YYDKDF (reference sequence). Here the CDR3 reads CATSRNTGAQPQHF. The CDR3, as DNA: TGTGCCACCAGCAGAAACACAGGAGCTCAGCCCCAGCATTTT.

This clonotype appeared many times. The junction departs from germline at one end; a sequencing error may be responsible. The CDR3, as DNA: TGTGCCAGCAGTTTAAGAGGCCAAGAGACCCAGTACTTC. Amino acids: CASSLRGQETQYF. J is TRBJ2-5 and V is TRBV5-1; D not resolved. Germline CDR1 and CDR2: SGHRS and YFSETQ. The CDR3 is 13 amino acids.

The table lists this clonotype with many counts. DNA of the CDR3: TGTGCCAGCTCAACTCTAGGGACAGGGAGCAACAATGAGCAGTTCTTC. It yields the protein CASSTLGTGSNNEQFF. The chain links TRBV18 to TRBJ2-1; TRBD1 agrees at 9 bases. The V gene end was trimmed by 5 bases and the J gene end by 5 bases; junction bases not matched to a gene: 10. CDR1 is KGHSH and CDR2 is LQKENI in the germline V gene. This CDR3 has 16 residues.

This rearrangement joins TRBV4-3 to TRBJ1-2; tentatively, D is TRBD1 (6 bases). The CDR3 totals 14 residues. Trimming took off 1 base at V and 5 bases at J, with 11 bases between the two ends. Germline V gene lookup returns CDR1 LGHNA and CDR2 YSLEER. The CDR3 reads CASSQGGAGYGYTF. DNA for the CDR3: TGCGCCAGCAGCCAAGGGGGGGCAGGTTATGGCTACACCTTC.

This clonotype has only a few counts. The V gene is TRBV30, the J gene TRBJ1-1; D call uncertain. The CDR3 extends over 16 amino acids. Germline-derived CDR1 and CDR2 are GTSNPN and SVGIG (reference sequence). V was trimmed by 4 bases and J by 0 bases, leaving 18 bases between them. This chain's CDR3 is CAWIKGRSYMNTEAFF. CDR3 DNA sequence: TGTGCCTGGATTAAAGGGCGATCGTACATGAACACTGAAGCTTTCTTT. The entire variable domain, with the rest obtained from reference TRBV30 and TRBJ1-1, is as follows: SQTIHQWPATLVQPVGSPLSLECTVEGTSNPNLYWYRQAAGRGLQLLFYSVGIGQISSEVPQNLSASRPQDRQFILSSKKLLLSDSGFYLCAWIKGRSYMNTEAFFGQGTRLTVV.

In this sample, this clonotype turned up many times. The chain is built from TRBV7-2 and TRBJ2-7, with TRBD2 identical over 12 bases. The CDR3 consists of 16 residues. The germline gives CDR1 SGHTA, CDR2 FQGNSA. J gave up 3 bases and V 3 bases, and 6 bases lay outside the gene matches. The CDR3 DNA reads TGTGCCAGCAGCTTGAAACTAGCGGGAGGTAGCTACGAGCAGTACTTC. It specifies CASSLKLAGGSYEQYF.

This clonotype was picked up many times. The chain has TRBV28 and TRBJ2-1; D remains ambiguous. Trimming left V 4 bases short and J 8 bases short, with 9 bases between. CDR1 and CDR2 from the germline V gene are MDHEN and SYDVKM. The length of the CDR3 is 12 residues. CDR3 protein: CASSSSFDEQFF. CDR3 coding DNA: TGTGCCAGCAGTTCCTCGTTCGATGAGCAGTTCTTC.

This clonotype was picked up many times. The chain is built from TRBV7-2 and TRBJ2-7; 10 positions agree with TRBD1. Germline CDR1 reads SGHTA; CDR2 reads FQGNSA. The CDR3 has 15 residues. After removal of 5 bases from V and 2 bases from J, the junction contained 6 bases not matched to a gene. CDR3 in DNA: TGTGCCAGCAGCCCCCCCGGGACAGGGGCCTACGAGCAGTACTTC. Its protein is CASSPPGTGAYEQYF. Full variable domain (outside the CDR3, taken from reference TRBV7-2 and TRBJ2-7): GAGVSQSPSNKVTEKGKDVELRCDPISGHTALYWYRQSLGQGLEFLIYFQGNSAPDKSGLPSDRFSAERTGGSVSTLTIQRTQQEDSAVYLCASSPPGTGAYEQYFGPGTRLTVT.

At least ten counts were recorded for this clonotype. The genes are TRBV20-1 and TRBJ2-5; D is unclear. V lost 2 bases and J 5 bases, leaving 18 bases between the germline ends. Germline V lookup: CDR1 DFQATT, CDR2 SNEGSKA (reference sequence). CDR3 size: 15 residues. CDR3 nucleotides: TGCAGTGCTAGATACAGCCTGAGCTCCACGGAGACCCAGTACTTC. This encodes CSARYSLSSTETQYF.

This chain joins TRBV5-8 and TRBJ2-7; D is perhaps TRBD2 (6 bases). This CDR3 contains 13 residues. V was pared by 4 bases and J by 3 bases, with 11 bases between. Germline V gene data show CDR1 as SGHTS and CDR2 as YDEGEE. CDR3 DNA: TGTGCCAGCAGCCCCGGGGGAGTCTACGAGCAGTACTTC. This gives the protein CASSPGGVYEQYF. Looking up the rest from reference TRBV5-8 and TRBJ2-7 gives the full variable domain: EAGVTQSPTHLIKTRGQQATLRCSPISGHTSVYWYQQALGLGLQFLLWYDEGEERNRGNFPPRFSGRQFPNYSSELNVNALELEDSALYLCASSPGGVYEQYFGPGTRLTVT.

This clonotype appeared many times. Here the CDR3 reads CASSYSTGTGGASSGYTF. Written as DNA, the CDR3 is TGTGCCAGCAGTTACTCGACCGGGACAGGGGGCGCATCGTCTGGCTACACCTTC. The chain has TRBV6-2 or TRBV6-3 and TRBJ1-2; 12 bases are shared with TRBD1. The CDR3 consists of 18 residues. With V trimmed by 0 bases and J by 7 bases, 12 bases remained unmatched. The germline CDR1 and CDR2 sequences are MNHEY and SVGEGT.

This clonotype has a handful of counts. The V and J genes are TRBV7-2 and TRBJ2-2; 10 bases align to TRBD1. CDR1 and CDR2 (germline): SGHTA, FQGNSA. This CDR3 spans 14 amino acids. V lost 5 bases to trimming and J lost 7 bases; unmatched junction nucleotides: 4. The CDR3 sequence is CASSRDRGFGELFF. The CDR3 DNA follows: TGTGCCAGCAGCCGGGACAGGGGTTTCGGGGAGCTGTTTTTT. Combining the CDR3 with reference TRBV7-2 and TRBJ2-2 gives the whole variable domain GAGVSQSPSNKVTEKGKDVELRCDPISGHTALYWYRQSLGQGLEFLIYFQGNSAPDKSGLPSDRFSAERTGGSVSTLTIQRTQQEDSAVYLCASSRDRGFGELFFGEGSRLTVL.

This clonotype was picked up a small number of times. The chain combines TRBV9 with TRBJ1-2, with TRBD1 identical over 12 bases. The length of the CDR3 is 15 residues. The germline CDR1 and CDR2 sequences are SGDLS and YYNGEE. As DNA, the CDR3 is TGTGCACCAAGGGACAGGGGGCTAGCGAACTATGGCTACACCTTC. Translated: CAPRDRGLANYGYTF.

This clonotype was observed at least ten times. The CDR3 nucleotides are TGTGCCAGCAGTTTCATAGCGGGAGTAAGAGAGCAGTACTTC. It translates to CASSFIAGVREQYF. This rearrangement joins TRBV28 to TRBJ2-7; 9 positions match TRBD2. Germline loops: CDR1 MDHEN, CDR2 SYDVKM. The CDR3 is made up of 14 amino acids. V shed 3 bases, J shed 7 bases, and the junction held 7 bases outside the gene matches.

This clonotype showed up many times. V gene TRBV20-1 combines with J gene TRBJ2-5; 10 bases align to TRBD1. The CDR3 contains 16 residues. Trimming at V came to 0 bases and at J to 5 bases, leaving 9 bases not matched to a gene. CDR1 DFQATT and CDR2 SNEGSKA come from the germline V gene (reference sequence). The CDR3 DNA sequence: TGCAGTGCTAGAGATTTCCGACAGGGGGCGTGGGAGACCCAGTACTTC. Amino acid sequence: CSARDFRQGAWETQYF.

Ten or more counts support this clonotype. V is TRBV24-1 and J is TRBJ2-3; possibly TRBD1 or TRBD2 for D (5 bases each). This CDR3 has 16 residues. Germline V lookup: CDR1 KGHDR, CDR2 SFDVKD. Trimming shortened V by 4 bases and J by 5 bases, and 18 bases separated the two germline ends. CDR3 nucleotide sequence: TGTGCCACCAGTGAAACGGGACCCTCGGAGGTAGATACGCAGTATTTT. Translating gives CATSETGPSEVDTQYF.

For the CDR3, the DNA is TGTGCCAGCAGCTTGGTGGCTAGCTGGGAGACCCAGTACTTC. This codes for CASSLVASWETQYF. The V and J genes are TRBV5-6 and TRBJ2-5; a weak D match, TRBD2 (5 bases). The CDR3 is 14 residues long. With 0 bases removed from V and 5 bases from J, the gap between germline ends came to 11 bases. CDR1 SGHDT and CDR2 YYEEEE come from the germline V gene.

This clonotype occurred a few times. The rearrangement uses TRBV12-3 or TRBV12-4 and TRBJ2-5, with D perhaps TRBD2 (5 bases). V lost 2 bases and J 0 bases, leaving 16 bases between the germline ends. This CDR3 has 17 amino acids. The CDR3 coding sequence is TGTGCCAGCAGTTTAAGGAGCGGAGCCCCAAACCAAGAGACCCAGTACTTC. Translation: CASSLRSGAPNQETQYF.

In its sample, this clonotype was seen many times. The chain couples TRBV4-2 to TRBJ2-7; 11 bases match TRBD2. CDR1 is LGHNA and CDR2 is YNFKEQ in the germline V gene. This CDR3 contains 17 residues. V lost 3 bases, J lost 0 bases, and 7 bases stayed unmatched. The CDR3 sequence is CASSQLSGTSGSYEQYF. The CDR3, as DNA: TGTGCCAGCAGCCAGCTTTCCGGGACTAGCGGCTCCTACGAGCAGTACTTC.

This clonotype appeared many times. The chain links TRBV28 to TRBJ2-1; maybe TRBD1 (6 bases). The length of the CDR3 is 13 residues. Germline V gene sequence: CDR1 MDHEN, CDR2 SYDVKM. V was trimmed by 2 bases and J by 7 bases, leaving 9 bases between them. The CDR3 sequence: CASSLPGDNEQFF. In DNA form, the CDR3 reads TGTGCCAGCAGTTTACCAGGGGATAATGAGCAGTTCTTC.

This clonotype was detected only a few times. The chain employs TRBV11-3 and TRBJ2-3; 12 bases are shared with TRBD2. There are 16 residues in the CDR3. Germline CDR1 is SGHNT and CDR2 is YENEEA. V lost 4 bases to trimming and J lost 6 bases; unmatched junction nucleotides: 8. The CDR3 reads CASSSRLAGAMDTQYF. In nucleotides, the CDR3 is TGTGCCAGCAGCTCGAGACTAGCGGGGGCAATGGATACGCAGTATTTT.